This T cell receptor beta chain derives from a study of blood T cells in healthy people across ages. A sample-barcoded 5' primer and a J-beta primer mix were used in a second PCR of roughly 7 to 11 cycles. MiXCR, applied by TCRdb to the 5' RACE reads, yields one record per CDR3 protein. Among around 1,000,000 distinct CDR3 sequences listed, almost 25% were seen once. The CDR3 totals 15 residues. The V end was cut by 3 bases, the J end by 0 bases, with 9 bases between. Germline V gene data show CDR1 as MGHDK and CDR2 as SYGVNS. The same specimen was also included in a second study, on T cells of mothers and their children. Turning to that study: The study sampled a few healthy Caucasian mothers and their six children. Overlap ran slightly, non-significantly higher for related than unrelated mother-child pairs.

This clonotype was sampled from a girl aged 2 to 10 in good health. The chain recombines TRBV25-1 with TRBJ1-3; D call uncertain. Sequences were obtained from blood. In nucleotides, the CDR3 is TGTGCCAGCAGTGAGTTGAGGAACTCTGGAAACACCATATATTTT. It specifies CASSELRNSGNTIYF.